This TCR beta chain was recorded in a study of T cells in Graves' hyperthyroidism and ophthalmopathy. Germline V gene sequence: CDR1 SNHLY, CDR2 FYNNEI. The CDR3 loop spans 12 amino acids. V lost 4 bases to trimming and J lost 4 bases, with 4 bases between them. Findings and limits, study-wide: Before onset, ophthalmopathy was predicted by the model a median about 6.2 months earlier. Stable hyperthyroidism and ophthalmopathy were separated using 13 V-J signatures.

RNA transcripts gave rise to amplified TCR beta CDR3 regions. An initial round of RT-PCR targeting the TCR CDR3 relied on the HTBI primer set. TCRdb itself ran the multiplex PCR reads through MiXCR, one entry per CDR3 protein. Here the sample spans a few hundred thousand distinct CDR3 sequences, more than 45% being singletons. As concerns this clonotype: Antigen specificity is unknown.

The source of this sequence is a woman aged 18-29 years with Graves' hyperthyroidism. The sample taken for sequencing was peripheral blood or thyroid tissue (not recorded which). V and J are TRBV2 and TRBJ2-2; no reliable D call. The DNA for the CDR3 is TGTGCCAGCAGTGGGGTCACCGGGGAGCTGTTTTTT. It encodes CASSGVTGELFF.